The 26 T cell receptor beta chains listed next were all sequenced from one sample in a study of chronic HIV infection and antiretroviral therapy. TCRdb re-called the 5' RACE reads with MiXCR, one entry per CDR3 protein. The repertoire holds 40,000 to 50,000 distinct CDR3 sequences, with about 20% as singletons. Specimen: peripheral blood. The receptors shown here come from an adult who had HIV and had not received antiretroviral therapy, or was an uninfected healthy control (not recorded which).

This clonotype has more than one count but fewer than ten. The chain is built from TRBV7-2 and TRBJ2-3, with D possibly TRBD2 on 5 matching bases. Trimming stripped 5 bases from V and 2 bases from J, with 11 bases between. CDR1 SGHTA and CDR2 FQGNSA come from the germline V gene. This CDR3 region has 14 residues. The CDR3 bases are TGTGCCAGCAGCCCAGACTACCTCACAGATACGCAGTATTTT. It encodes CASSPDYLTDTQYF.

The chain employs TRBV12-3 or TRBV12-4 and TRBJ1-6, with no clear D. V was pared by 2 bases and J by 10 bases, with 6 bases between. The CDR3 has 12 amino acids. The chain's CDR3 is CASSLIGSPLHF. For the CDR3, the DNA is TGTGCCAGCAGTTTAATCGGGTCACCCCTCCACTTT.

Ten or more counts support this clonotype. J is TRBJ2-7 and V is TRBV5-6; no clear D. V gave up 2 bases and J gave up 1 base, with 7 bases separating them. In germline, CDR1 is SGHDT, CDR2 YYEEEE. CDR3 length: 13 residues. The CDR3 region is CASSLARSYEQYF. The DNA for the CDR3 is TGTGCCAGCAGCTTAGCCAGGTCCTACGAGCAGTACTTC. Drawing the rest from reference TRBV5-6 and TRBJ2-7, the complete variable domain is DAGVTQSPTHLIKTRGQQVTLRCSPKSGHDTVSWYQQALGQGPQFIFQYYEEEERQRGNFPDRFSGHQFPNYSSELNVNALLLGDSALYLCASSLARSYEQYFGPGTRLTVT.

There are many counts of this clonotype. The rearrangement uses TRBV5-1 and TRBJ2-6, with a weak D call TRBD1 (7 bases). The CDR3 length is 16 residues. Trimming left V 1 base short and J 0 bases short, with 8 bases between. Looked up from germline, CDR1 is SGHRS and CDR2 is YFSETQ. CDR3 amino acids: CASSLQGGSGANVLTF. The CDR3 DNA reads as TGCGCCAGCAGCTTGCAGGGGGGCTCTGGGGCCAACGTCCTGACTTTC.

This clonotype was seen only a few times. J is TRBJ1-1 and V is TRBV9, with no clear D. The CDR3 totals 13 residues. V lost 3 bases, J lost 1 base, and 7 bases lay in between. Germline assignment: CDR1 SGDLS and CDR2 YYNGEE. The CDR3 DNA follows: TGTGCCAGCAGCGGAATAGGGAACACTGAAGCTTTCTTT. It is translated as CASSGIGNTEAFF.

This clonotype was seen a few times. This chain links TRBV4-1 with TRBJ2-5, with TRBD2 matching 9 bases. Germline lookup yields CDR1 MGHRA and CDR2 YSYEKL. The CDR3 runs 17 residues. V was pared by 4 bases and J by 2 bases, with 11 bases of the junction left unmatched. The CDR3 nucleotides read TGCGCCAGCAGCCGTTTACTAGCGGGCCTCTCTCAAGAGACCCAGTACTTC. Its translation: CASSRLLAGLSQETQYF.

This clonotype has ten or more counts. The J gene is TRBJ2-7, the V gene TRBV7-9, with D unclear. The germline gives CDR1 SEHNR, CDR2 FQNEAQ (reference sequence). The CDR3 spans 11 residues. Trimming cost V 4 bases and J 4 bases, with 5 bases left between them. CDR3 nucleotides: TGTGCCAGCAGCTCTCTATACGAGCAGTACTTC. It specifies CASSSLYEQYF. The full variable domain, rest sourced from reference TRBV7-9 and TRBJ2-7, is DTGVSQNPRHKITKRGQNVTFRCDPISEHNRLYWYRQTLGQGPEFLTYFQNEAQLEKSRLLSDRFSAERPKGSFSTLEIQRTEQGDSAMYLCASSSLYEQYFGPGTRLTVT.

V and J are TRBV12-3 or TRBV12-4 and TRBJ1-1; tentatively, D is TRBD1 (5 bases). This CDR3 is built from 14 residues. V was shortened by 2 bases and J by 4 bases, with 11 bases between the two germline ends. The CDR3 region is CASSLTGAGTEAFF. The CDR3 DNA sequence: TGTGCCAGCAGTTTAACCGGGGCGGGCACTGAAGCTTTCTTT.

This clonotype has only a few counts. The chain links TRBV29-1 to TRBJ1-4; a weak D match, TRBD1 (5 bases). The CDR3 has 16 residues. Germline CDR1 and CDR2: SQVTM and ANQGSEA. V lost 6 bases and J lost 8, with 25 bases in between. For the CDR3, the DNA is TGCAGCGTAACCGGGACCGCCGGTGGTTGGGAGGAAAAACTGTTTTTT. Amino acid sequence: CSVTGTAGGWEEKLFF.

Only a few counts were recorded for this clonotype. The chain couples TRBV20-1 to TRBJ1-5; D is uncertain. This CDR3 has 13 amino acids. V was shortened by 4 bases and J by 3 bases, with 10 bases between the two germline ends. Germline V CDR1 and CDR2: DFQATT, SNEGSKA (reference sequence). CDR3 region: CSATLGVNQPQHF. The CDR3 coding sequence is TGCAGTGCTACGCTAGGAGTCAATCAGCCCCAGCATTTT.

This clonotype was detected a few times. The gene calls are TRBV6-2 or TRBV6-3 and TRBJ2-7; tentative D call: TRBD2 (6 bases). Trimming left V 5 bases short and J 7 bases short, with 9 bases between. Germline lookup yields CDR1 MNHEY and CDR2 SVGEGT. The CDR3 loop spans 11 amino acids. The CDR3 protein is CASSPLAEQYF. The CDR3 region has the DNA TGTGCCAGCAGTCCCCTAGCGGAGCAGTACTTC.

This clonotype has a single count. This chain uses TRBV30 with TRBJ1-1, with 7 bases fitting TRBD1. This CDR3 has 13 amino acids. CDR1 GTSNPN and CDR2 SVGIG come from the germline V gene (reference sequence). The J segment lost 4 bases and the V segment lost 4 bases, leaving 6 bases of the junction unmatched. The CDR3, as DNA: TGTGCCTGGAAAACAGGGGCCAGCACTGAAGCTTTCTTT. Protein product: CAWKTGASTEAFF.

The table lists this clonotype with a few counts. The CDR3 loop reads CASSFSQSNTEAFF. In DNA form, the CDR3 reads TGCGCCAGCAGCTTTTCCCAATCGAACACTGAAGCTTTCTTT. This sequence joins TRBV5-1 and TRBJ1-1, with D hard to call. The V end lost 2 bases, the J end lost 1 base, and 9 bases lay between the germline ends. Germline assignment: CDR1 SGHRS and CDR2 YFSETQ. The CDR3 extends over 14 amino acids.

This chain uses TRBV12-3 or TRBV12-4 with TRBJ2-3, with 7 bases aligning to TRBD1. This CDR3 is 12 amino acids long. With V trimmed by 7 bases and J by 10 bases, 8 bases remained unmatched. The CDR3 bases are TGTGCCAGCACCGACGACAGGGCGGCGCAGTATTTT. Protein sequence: CASTDDRAAQYF.

CDR3 bases: TGTGCCAGCAGCTTATCGACAGGGCCTGACGAGCAGTACTTC. It is translated as CASSLSTGPDEQYF. This chain links TRBV7-8 with TRBJ2-7, with 7 bases lining up with TRBD1. From germline, CDR1 is SGHVS and CDR2 FQNEAQ. V shed 2 bases and J 5 bases; nucleotides not matched to a gene: 6. The CDR3 spans 14 residues. Full variable domain (remainder filled in from reference TRBV7-8 and TRBJ2-7): GAGVSQSPRYKVAKRGQDVALRCDPISGHVSLFWYQQALGQGPEFLTYFQNEAQLDKSGLPSDRFFAERPEGSVSTLKIQRTQQEDSAVYLCASSLSTGPDEQYFGPGTRLTVT.

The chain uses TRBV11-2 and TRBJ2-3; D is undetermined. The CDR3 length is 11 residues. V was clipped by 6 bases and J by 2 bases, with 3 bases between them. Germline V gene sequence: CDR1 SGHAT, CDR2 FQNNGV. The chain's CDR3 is CASSYTDTQYF. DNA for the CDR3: TGTGCCAGCAGTTACACAGATACGCAGTATTTT. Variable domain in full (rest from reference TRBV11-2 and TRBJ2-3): EAGVAQSPRYKIIEKRQSVAFWCNPISGHATLYWYQQILGQGPKLLIQFQNNGVVDDSQLPKDRFSAERLKGVDSTLKIQPAKLEDSAVYLCASSYTDTQYFGPGTRLTVL.

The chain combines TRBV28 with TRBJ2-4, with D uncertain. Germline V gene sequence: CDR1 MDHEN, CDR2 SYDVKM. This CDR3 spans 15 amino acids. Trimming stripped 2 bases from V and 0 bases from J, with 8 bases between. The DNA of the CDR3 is TGTGCCAGCAGTTTAATTGGGTCAGCCAAAAACATTCAGTACTTC. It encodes CASSLIGSAKNIQYF.

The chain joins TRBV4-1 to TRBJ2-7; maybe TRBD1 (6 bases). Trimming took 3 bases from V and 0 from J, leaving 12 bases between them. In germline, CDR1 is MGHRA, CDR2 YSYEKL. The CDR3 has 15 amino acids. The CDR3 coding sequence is TGCGCCAGCAGCCAGCCGACAGGTCGCTCCTACGAGCAGTACTTC. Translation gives CASSQPTGRSYEQYF.

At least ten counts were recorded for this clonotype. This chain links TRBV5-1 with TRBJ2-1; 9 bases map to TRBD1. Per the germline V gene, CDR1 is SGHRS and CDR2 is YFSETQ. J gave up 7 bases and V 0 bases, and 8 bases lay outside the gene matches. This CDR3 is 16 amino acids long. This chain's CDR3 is CASSLASGTGFNEQFF. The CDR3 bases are TGCGCCAGCAGCTTGGCTTCAGGGACAGGGTTTAATGAGCAGTTCTTC.

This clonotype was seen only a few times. This chain's CDR3 is CASRDTVREAFF. The CDR3 nucleotides are TGTGCCAGCAGAGATACCGTTAGGGAAGCTTTCTTT. The chain uses TRBV6-2 or TRBV6-3 and TRBJ1-1; D ambiguous. Germline V gene lookup returns CDR1 MNHEY and CDR2 SVGEGT. V lost 6 bases, J lost 8 bases, and 13 bases lay in between. The CDR3 is made up of 12 amino acids.

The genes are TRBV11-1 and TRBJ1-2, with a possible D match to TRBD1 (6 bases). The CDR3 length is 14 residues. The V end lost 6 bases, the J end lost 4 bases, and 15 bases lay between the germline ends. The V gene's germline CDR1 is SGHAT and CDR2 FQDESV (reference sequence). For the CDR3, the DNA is TGTGCCAGCAGTTACACGGACAGTTCCTATGGCTACACCTTC. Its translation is CASSYTDSSYGYTF.

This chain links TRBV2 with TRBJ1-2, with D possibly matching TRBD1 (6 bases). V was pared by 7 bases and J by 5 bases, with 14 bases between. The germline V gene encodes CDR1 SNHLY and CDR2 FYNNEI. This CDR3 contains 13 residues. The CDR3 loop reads CASTDRREYGYTF. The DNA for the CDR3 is TGTGCCAGCACCGACAGGCGTGAATATGGCTACACCTTC.

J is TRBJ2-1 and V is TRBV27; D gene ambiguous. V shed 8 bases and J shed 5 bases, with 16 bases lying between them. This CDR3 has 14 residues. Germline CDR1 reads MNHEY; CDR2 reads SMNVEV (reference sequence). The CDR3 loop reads CASSLLTHHNEQFF. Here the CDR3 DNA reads TGTGCCAGCTCCCTACTGACCCACCACAATGAGCAGTTCTTC.

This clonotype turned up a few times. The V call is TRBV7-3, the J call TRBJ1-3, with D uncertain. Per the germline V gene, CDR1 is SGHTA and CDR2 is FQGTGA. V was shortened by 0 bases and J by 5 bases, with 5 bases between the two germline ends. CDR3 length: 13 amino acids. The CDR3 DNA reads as TGTGCCAGCAGCTTAACGGGCAGAAACACCATATATTTT. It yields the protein CASSLTGRNTIYF.

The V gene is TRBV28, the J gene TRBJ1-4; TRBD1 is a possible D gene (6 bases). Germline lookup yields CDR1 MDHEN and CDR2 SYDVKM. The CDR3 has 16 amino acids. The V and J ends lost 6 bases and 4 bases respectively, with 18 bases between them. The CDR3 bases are TGTGCCAGCAGCACACGAGGGGCAGGGGATAATGAAAAACTGTTTTTT. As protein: CASSTRGAGDNEKLFF.

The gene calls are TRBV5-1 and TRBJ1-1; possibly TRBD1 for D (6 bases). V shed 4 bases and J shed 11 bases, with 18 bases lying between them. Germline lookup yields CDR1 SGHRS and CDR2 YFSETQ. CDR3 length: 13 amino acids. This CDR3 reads CASSQGSDRKAFF. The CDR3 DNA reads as TGCGCCAGCAGCCAGGGCAGCGACAGGAAGGCTTTCTTT.